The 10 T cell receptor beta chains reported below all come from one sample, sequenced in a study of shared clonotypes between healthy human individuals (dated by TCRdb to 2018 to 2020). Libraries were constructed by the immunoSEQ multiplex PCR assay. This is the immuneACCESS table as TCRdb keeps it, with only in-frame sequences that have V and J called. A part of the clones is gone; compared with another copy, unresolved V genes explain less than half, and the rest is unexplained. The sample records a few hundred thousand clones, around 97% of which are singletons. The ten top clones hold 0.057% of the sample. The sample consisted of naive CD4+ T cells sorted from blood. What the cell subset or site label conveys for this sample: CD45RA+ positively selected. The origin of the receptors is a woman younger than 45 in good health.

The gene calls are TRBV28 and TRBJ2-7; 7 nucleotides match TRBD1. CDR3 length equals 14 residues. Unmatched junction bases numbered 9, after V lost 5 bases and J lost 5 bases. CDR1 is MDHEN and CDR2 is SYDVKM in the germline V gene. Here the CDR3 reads CASSTGTVLNEQYF. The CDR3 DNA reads TGTGCCAGCAGTACCGGGACAGTACTCAACGAGCAGTACTTC.

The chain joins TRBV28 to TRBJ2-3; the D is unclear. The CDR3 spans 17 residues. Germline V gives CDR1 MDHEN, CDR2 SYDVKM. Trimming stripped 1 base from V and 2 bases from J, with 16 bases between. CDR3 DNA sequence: TGTGCCAGCAGTTTATTTCCCCCGCAGAAGGCCACAGATACGCAGTATTTT. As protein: CASSLFPPQKATDTQYF.

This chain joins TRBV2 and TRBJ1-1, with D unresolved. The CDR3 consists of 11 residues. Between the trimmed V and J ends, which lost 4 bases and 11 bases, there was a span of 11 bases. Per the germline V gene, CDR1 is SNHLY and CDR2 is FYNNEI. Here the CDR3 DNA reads TGTGCCAGCAGTGCTAGCTCTTATGCTTTCTTT. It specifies CASSASSYAFF.

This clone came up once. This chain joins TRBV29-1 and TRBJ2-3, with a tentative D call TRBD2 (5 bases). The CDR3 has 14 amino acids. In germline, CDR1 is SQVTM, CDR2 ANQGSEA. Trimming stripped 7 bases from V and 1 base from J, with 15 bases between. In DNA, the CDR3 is TGCAGCGCCAACAAGAGAGGGCGCACAGATACGCAGTATTTT. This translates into CSANKRGRTDTQYF.

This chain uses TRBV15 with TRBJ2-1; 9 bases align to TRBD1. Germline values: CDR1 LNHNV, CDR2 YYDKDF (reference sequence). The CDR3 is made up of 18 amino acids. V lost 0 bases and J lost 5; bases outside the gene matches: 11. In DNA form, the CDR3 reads TGTGCCACCAGCAGAGACCCACCCGGGACAGGGAACAACAATGAGCAGTTCTTC. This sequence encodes CATSRDPPGTGNNNEQFF.

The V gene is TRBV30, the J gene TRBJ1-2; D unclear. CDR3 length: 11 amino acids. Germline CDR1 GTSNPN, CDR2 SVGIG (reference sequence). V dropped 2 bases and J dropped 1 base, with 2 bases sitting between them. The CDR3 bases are TGTGCCTGGAGTAATAACTATGGCTACACCTTC. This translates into CAWSNNYGYTF.

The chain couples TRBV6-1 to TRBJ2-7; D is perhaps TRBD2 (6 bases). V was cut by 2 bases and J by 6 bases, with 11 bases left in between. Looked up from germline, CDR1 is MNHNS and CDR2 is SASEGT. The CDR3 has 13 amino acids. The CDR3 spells CASSEFSGAEQYF. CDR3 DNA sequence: TGTGCCAGCAGTGAATTTTCGGGAGCCGAGCAGTACTTC.

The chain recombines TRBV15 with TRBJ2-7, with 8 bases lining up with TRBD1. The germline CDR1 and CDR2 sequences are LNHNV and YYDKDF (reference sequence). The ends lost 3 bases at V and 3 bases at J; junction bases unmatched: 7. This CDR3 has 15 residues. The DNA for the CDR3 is TGTGCCACCAGCAGGGACAGGGCGGAATACTACGAGCAGTACTTC. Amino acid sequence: CATSRDRAEYYEQYF.

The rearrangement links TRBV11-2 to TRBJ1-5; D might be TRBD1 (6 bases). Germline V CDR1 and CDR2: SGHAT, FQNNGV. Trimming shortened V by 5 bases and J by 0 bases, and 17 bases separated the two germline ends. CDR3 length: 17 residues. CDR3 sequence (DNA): TGTGCCAGCAGCAGAAATCGACAGGCTTATAGCAATCAGCCCCAGCATTTT. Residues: CASSRNRQAYSNQPQHF.

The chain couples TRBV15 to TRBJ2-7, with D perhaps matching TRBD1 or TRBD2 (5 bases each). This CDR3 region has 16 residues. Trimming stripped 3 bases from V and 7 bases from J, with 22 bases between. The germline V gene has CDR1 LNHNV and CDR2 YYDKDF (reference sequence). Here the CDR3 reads CATSRTKGHKGWEQYF. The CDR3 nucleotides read TGTGCCACCAGCAGGACTAAAGGACACAAAGGGTGGGAGCAGTACTTC.